The 29 T cell receptor beta chains given below trace back to one sample, sequenced in a study of identical twins. TCRdb re-called the 5' RACE reads with MiXCR, one entry per CDR3 protein. The sample has some 600,000 distinct CDR3 sequences, roughly 7.1% seen once. These same records also appear under a second study, on yellow fever vaccine responses in identical twins.

Sequenced material: PBMCs. Every receptor here comes from a woman aged 18-30 years in good health.

The chain uses TRBV7-9 and TRBJ2-2, with D unclear. This CDR3 is 10 amino acids long. Germline-derived CDR1 and CDR2 are SEHNR and FQNEAQ (reference sequence). Trimming cost V 3 bases and J 9 bases, with 2 bases left between them. CDR3 sequence: CASSFRELFF. CDR3 sequence (DNA): TGTGCCAGCAGCTTCCGGGAGCTGTTTTTT.

The V call is TRBV2, the J call TRBJ2-3, with 8 bases that match TRBD1. Germline loops: CDR1 SNHLY, CDR2 FYNNEI. J was trimmed by 3 bases and V by 7 bases; bases with no gene match: 6. CDR3 size: 14 residues. CDR3 in amino acids: CASKPGQGTDTQYF. DNA of the CDR3: TGTGCCAGCAAGCCCGGACAGGGAACAGATACGCAGTATTTT. Together with reference TRBV2 and TRBJ2-3, the CDR3 gives the full variable domain: EPEVTQTPSHQVTQMGQEVILRCVPISNHLYFYWYRQILGQKVEFLVSFYNNEISEKSEIFDDQFSVERPDGSNFTLKIRSTKLEDSAMYFCASKPGQGTDTQYFGPGTRLTVL.

This clonotype was found many times. The V gene is TRBV7-9, the J gene TRBJ2-5, with 9 nucleotides matching TRBD2. Germline V CDR1 and CDR2: SEHNR, FQNEAQ (reference sequence). CDR3 length equals 15 residues. Germline trimming cut 7 bases from V and 2 bases from J; bases unmatched to any gene: 8. CDR3 residues: CASIISGGHQETQYF. The CDR3 DNA sequence: TGTGCCAGCATCATTAGCGGGGGCCATCAAGAGACCCAGTACTTC.

This clonotype came up many times. The V and J genes are TRBV5-1 and TRBJ1-1; TRBD1 matches at 9 bases. Germline CDR1 reads SGHRS; CDR2 reads YFSETQ. Losses at the gene ends were 2 bases for V and 4 bases for J; bases not matched to a gene: 9. This CDR3 comprises 16 residues. For the CDR3, the DNA is TGCGCCAGCAGCTTACTACAGGGGGCGAGCGGCACTGAAGCTTTCTTT. Its translation is CASSLLQGASGTEAFF.

The chain combines TRBV27 with TRBJ2-2; 13 nucleotides line up with TRBD2. The V gene's germline CDR1 is MNHEY and CDR2 SMNVEV (reference sequence). The CDR3 runs 18 residues. V gave up 2 bases and J gave up 7 bases; unmatched junction bases: 10. CDR3: CASSLQPIGLAGDGELFF. Written as DNA, the CDR3 is TGTGCCAGCAGTTTACAGCCCATAGGACTAGCGGGAGACGGGGAGCTGTTTTTT.

This clonotype was detected many times. The V and J genes are TRBV2 and TRBJ1-1, with D uncertain. Trimming took 2 bases from V and 2 from J, leaving 6 bases between them. The CDR3 has 13 amino acids. Germline CDR1 is SNHLY and CDR2 is FYNNEI. The CDR3 loop is CASSEQVNTEAFF. The CDR3 DNA sequence: TGTGCCAGCAGTGAACAGGTTAACACTGAAGCTTTCTTT. Supplemented by reference TRBV2 and TRBJ1-1, the full variable domain reads EPEVTQTPSHQVTQMGQEVILRCVPISNHLYFYWYRQILGQKVEFLVSFYNNEISEKSEIFDDQFSVERPDGSNFTLKIRSTKLEDSAMYFCASSEQVNTEAFFGQGTRLTVV.

There are a few counts of this clonotype. This chain joins TRBV6-5 and TRBJ2-3; TRBD1 matches at 8 bases. This CDR3 region has 14 residues. With 0 bases clipped from V and 9 bases from J, the junction kept 5 bases outside the gene matches. Germline values: CDR1 MNHEY, CDR2 SVGAGI. The CDR3 reads CASSYSQGAATQYF. CDR3 coding DNA: TGTGCCAGCAGTTACTCGCAGGGGGCGGCAACGCAGTATTTT.

This chain links TRBV7-9 with TRBJ2-3; 7 bases match TRBD2. After removal of 5 bases from V and 3 bases from J, the junction contained 8 bases not matched to a gene. The germline gives CDR1 SEHNR, CDR2 FQNEAQ (reference sequence). The CDR3 contains 15 residues. CDR3 nucleotides: TGTGCCAGCAGCCGGGACTACCCAGGAACAGATACGCAGTATTTT. Amino acids: CASSRDYPGTDTQYF.

The chain joins TRBV25-1 to TRBJ1-4; D might be TRBD1 (6 bases). The V gene lost 7 bases and the J gene lost 4 bases, with 22 bases spanning the gap. CDR3 length: 17 amino acids. Germline CDR1 and CDR2: MGHDK and SYGVNS. CDR3 nucleotide sequence: TGTGCCAGCAAGATTGGGACAAAAGGGGTGGATAATGAAAAACTGTTTTTT. It yields the protein CASKIGTKGVDNEKLFF.

In this sample, this clonotype turned up a few times. V gene TRBV18 combines with J gene TRBJ2-1; D is perhaps TRBD2 (5 bases). Germline CDR1 is KGHSH and CDR2 is LQKENI. This CDR3 spans 12 amino acids. V lost 2 bases, J lost 10 bases, and 9 bases lay in between. DNA of the CDR3: TGTGCCAGCTCACCAGAGGGTCGGGAGCAGTTCTTC. Amino acids: CASSPEGREQFF.

This clonotype was seen repeatedly, ten times or more. V and J are TRBV7-8 and TRBJ1-1; D ambiguous. V was cut by 1 base and J by 7 bases, with 10 bases left in between. The CDR3 consists of 13 residues. Germline assignment: CDR1 SGHVS and CDR2 FQNEAQ. The CDR3 DNA reads TGTGCCAGCAGCTTAGAGGGTTTCGGTGAAGCTTTCTTT. This sequence encodes CASSLEGFGEAFF.

This clonotype was picked up many times. The chain is built from TRBV20-1 and TRBJ2-1; D remains ambiguous. V lost 5 bases, J lost 6 bases, and 11 bases lay in between. Germline values: CDR1 DFQATT, CDR2 SNEGSKA (reference sequence). CDR3 length: 12 amino acids. CDR3 sequence: CSASRRGNEQFF. CDR3 DNA: TGCAGTGCTTCGAGACGCGGCAATGAGCAGTTCTTC.

This clonotype showed up many times. V is TRBV7-9 and J is TRBJ2-5; tentatively, D is TRBD1 or TRBD2 (6 bases each). This CDR3 comprises 15 residues. Looked up from germline, CDR1 is SEHNR and CDR2 is FQNEAQ (reference sequence). Trimming took 6 bases from V and 5 from J, leaving 19 bases between them. The CDR3 here is CASRPLGGLQETQYF. The CDR3 nucleotides are TGTGCCAGCAGGCCCCTGGGGGGCCTTCAGGAGACCCAGTACTTC.

This clonotype was counted a few times. The CDR3 DNA reads TGTGCCAGCGTGGCTAGCGGTAACACCGGGGAGCTGTTTTTT. Translation gives CASVASGNTGELFF. The chain uses TRBV6-1 and TRBJ2-2; 7 nucleotides match TRBD2. The V segment lost 8 bases and the J segment 2 bases; nucleotides outside the gene matches: 5. The length of the CDR3 is 14 residues. Germline V gene sequence: CDR1 MNHNS, CDR2 SASEGT.

The V call is TRBV28, the J call TRBJ2-7; 11 bases agree with TRBD1. The germline V gene encodes CDR1 MDHEN and CDR2 SYDVKM. The CDR3 extends over 14 amino acids. The J segment lost 6 bases and the V segment lost 5 bases, leaving 6 bases of the junction unmatched. CDR3 region: CASSIRTGGLEQYF. The CDR3 DNA is TGTGCCAGCAGTATTAGGACAGGGGGCCTCGAGCAGTACTTC. The full variable domain, completed using reference TRBV28 and TRBJ2-7, is DVKVTQSSRYLVKRTGEKVFLECVQDMDHENMFWYRQDPGLGLRLIYFSYDVKMKEKGDIPEGYSVSREKKERFSLILESASTNQTSMYLCASSIRTGGLEQYFGPGTRLTVT.

This clonotype was seen repeatedly, ten times or more. The chain is built from TRBV13 and TRBJ2-1; D remains ambiguous. CDR1 and CDR2 (germline): PRHDT, FYEKMQ (reference sequence). V was clipped by 2 bases and J by 1 base, with 12 bases between them. This CDR3 spans 16 amino acids. The CDR3 is CASSLPVAASYNEQFF. CDR3 nucleotide sequence: TGTGCCAGCAGCTTACCAGTGGCGGCTTCCTACAATGAGCAGTTCTTC.

The chain recombines TRBV3-1 with TRBJ2-1; D is unclear. The CDR3 runs to 14 residues. CDR1 and CDR2 (germline): LGHDT, YNNKEL (reference sequence). The V gene lost 1 base and the J gene lost 8 bases, with 12 bases spanning the gap. The CDR3 coding sequence is TGTGCCAGCAGCCAAGTAGCAGCTGTCTATGAGCAGTTCTTC. It is translated as CASSQVAAVYEQFF.

This clonotype was recorded many times. The chain links TRBV12-3 or TRBV12-4 to TRBJ1-4; D is perhaps TRBD1 (6 bases). CDR3 length: 16 residues. V lost 2 bases, J lost 7 bases, and 17 bases lay in between. CDR3 DNA: TGTGCCAGCAGTTTACGAGGGGGTGTCCGGAGTGAAAAACTGTTTTTT. This gives the protein CASSLRGGVRSEKLFF.

In this sample, this clonotype turned up many times. The gene calls are TRBV12-3 or TRBV12-4 and TRBJ1-1, with a possible D match to TRBD1 (5 bases). V lost 5 bases and J lost 1, with 11 bases in between. The CDR3 is 14 residues long. The CDR3 DNA is TGTGCCAGCAGTATCCGAACAGGGAACACTGAAGCTTTCTTT. Its protein is CASSIRTGNTEAFF.

This clonotype appeared a few times. This chain connects TRBV3-1 to TRBJ1-1, with TRBD1 matching 8 bases. Germline V gives CDR1 LGHDT, CDR2 YNNKEL (reference sequence). Unmatched junction bases numbered 6, after V lost 5 bases and J lost 1 base. The CDR3 spans 15 residues. The CDR3 loop is CASSAAGGANTEAFF. In nucleotides, the CDR3 is TGTGCCAGCAGCGCGGCAGGGGGCGCGAACACTGAAGCTTTCTTT.

This clonotype was found a few times. The J gene is TRBJ1-1, the V gene TRBV7-3, with no clear D. This CDR3 is 15 amino acids long. Trimming stripped 5 bases from V and 1 base from J, with 14 bases between. Germline-derived CDR1 and CDR2 are SGHTA and FQGTGA. The CDR3 DNA reads TGTGCCAGCAGCACCACGGCCGCTCCGAACACTGAAGCTTTCTTT. Amino acid sequence: CASSTTAAPNTEAFF.

This chain links TRBV6-2 or TRBV6-3 with TRBJ2-7; possible D gene TRBD2, 6 bases. Germline-derived CDR1 and CDR2 are MNHEY and SVGEGT. The CDR3 spans 12 residues. V was clipped by 2 bases and J by 6 bases, with 8 bases between them. The CDR3 nucleotides read TGTGCCAGCAGTTACGTCGGGGGCGAGCAGTACGTC. Amino acids: CASSYVGGEQYV.

The chain combines TRBV6-5 with TRBJ2-7; 10 bases map to TRBD2. This CDR3 comprises 16 residues. Losses at the gene ends were 0 bases for V and 0 bases for J; bases not matched to a gene: 2. Germline V gene lookup returns CDR1 MNHEY and CDR2 SVGAGI. CDR3 sequence (DNA): TGTGCCAGCAGTTACTCACTAGCGGGGAGCTCCTACGAGCAGTACGTC. Amino acids: CASSYSLAGSSYEQYV.

This clonotype was found many times. J is TRBJ2-7 and V is TRBV3-1; D is undetermined. V was clipped by 4 bases and J by 4 bases, with 11 bases between them. Germline V gives CDR1 LGHDT, CDR2 YNNKEL (reference sequence). This CDR3 has 13 amino acids. The CDR3 sequence is CASSRTAGYEQYV. In DNA, the CDR3 is TGTGCCAGCAGCCGAACCGCAGGATACGAGCAGTACGTC.

This clonotype came up many times. The chain has TRBV2 and TRBJ2-1; 9 bases fit TRBD1. Trimming took 3 bases from V and 3 from J; bases not matched to a gene: 9. This CDR3 spans 17 amino acids. Germline-derived CDR1 and CDR2 are SNHLY and FYNNEI. The DNA of the CDR3 is TGTGCCAGCAGTGAGGAAGGGGACAGGGTGAGCTACAATGAGCAGTTCTTC. This sequence encodes CASSEEGDRVSYNEQFF. Combining the CDR3 with reference TRBV2 and TRBJ2-1 gives the whole variable domain EPEVTQTPSHQVTQMGQEVILRCVPISNHLYFYWYRQILGQKVEFLVSFYNNEISEKSEIFDDQFSVERPDGSNFTLKIRSTKLEDSAMYFCASSEEGDRVSYNEQFFGPGTRLTVL.

This clonotype came up a few times. The rearrangement links TRBV6-1 to TRBJ2-4; TRBD2 matches at 11 bases. This CDR3 comprises 16 residues. Germline CDR1 and CDR2: MNHNS and SASEGT. J lost 3 bases, V lost 7 bases, and 8 bases had no gene match. CDR3 residues: CASTASGGWGKNIQYF. The CDR3 bases are TGTGCCAGCACGGCTAGCGGGGGGTGGGGCAAAAACATTCAGTACTTC.

This clonotype was picked up many times. This chain connects TRBV5-1 to TRBJ1-1; 10 nucleotides align to TRBD1. Germline-derived CDR1 and CDR2 are SGHRS and YFSETQ. This CDR3 is built from 17 residues. With V trimmed by 4 bases and J by 8 bases, 17 bases remained unmatched. The CDR3 bases are TGCGCCAGCAGCCCCAGACCGGGACAGGGGCCAAACTGGGAAGCTTTCTTT. It yields the protein CASSPRPGQGPNWEAFF.

The chain is built from TRBV28 and TRBJ2-1; D is unclear. The CDR3 is 18 amino acids. The V gene's germline CDR1 is MDHEN and CDR2 SYDVKM. Trimming cost V 3 bases and J 2 bases, with 20 bases left between them. For the CDR3, the DNA is TGTGCCAGCAGTTTTCCTAAACTCGGAGCCCACACCTACAATGAGCAGTTCTTC. Amino acid sequence: CASSFPKLGAHTYNEQFF. Variable domain in full (rest from reference TRBV28 and TRBJ2-1): DVKVTQSSRYLVKRTGEKVFLECVQDMDHENMFWYRQDPGLGLRLIYFSYDVKMKEKGDIPEGYSVSREKKERFSLILESASTNQTSMYLCASSFPKLGAHTYNEQFFGPGTRLTVL.

The gene calls are TRBV6-5 and TRBJ2-2; no definite D call. V lost 0 bases and J lost 2, with 16 bases in between. The germline V gene has CDR1 MNHEY and CDR2 SVGAGI. This CDR3 region has 18 residues. CDR3 sequence: CASSYSATRRFNTGELFF. Written as DNA, the CDR3 is TGTGCCAGCAGTTACTCGGCGACCCGGCGCTTCAACACCGGGGAGCTGTTTTTT.